One sample yielded the 27 T cell receptor beta chains listed below, sequenced in a study of cytomegalovirus exposure and HLA in healthy donors. The PCR contained 60 Vbeta and 13 Jbeta primers. The data were produced by immunoSEQ multiplex PCR, yet TCRdb's version contains in-frame clones alone and is incomplete. The sample yields 150,000 or so clones, around 75% seen once. The sample comprised PBMCs. These receptors came from a man in his late teens or twenties in good health and CMV-seropositive.

The rearrangement joins TRBV7-9 to TRBJ2-2; maybe TRBD1 (5 bases). V dropped 4 bases and J dropped 1 base, with 13 bases sitting between them. CDR3 length equals 16 residues. From germline, CDR1 is SEHNR and CDR2 FQNEAQ (reference sequence). DNA of the CDR3: TGTGCCAGCAGCTCGACAGTGATCATGAACACCGGGGAGCTGTTTTTT. The encoded protein is CASSSTVIMNTGELFF.

This chain uses TRBV4-2 with TRBJ1-5, with 9 bases lining up with TRBD1. V dropped 4 bases and J dropped 2; count of bases not matched to a gene: 3. This CDR3 is 15 amino acids long. The germline gives CDR1 LGHNA, CDR2 YNFKEQ. The CDR3 reads CASSPDRGGNQPQHF. The DNA for the CDR3 is TGTGCCAGCAGCCCTGACAGGGGGGGCAATCAGCCCCAGCATTTT.

This clone was detected once. This chain links TRBV28 with TRBJ2-5, with 9 bases aligning to TRBD1. The V gene end was trimmed by 5 bases and the J gene end by 5 bases; junction bases not matched to a gene: 12. CDR3 size: 16 residues. In germline, CDR1 is MDHEN, CDR2 SYDVKM. CDR3 coding DNA: TGTGCCAGCAGTACCTTGGACAGGGGCTTGGGGGAGACCCAGTACTTC. This codes for CASSTLDRGLGETQYF.

The V and J genes are TRBV19 and TRBJ1-5; D perhaps matches TRBD1 (5 bases). Germline V gene data show CDR1 as LNHDA and CDR2 as SQIVND (reference sequence). Trimming removed 3 bases at V and 2 bases at J, with 17 bases between. The CDR3 is 17 amino acids. The CDR3 DNA reads as TGTGCCAGTAGTATGGGACTTAAGGTAGGGCGCAATCAGCCCCAGCATTTT. Amino acid sequence: CASSMGLKVGRNQPQHF.

This clone has just a few counts. DNA for the CDR3: TGTGCCAGCAGACTACGACAGGTGGGCAATCAGCCCCAGCATTTT. Protein sequence: CASRLRQVGNQPQHF. The V gene is TRBV28, the J gene TRBJ1-5; possible D gene TRBD1, 6 bases. CDR3 size: 15 residues. Trimming left V 6 bases short and J 2 bases short, with 14 bases between. Germline lookup yields CDR1 MDHEN and CDR2 SYDVKM.

V is TRBV2 and J is TRBJ1-5; TRBD1 agrees at 8 bases. Germline loops: CDR1 SNHLY, CDR2 FYNNEI. V shed 8 bases, J shed 3 bases, and the junction held 9 bases outside the gene matches. This CDR3 spans 15 amino acids. The DNA for the CDR3 is TGTGCCAGCCACGCCTACAGGGGGATCAATCAGCCCCAGCATTTT. Its protein product is CASHAYRGINQPQHF.

V gene TRBV2 combines with J gene TRBJ2-7, with 8 bases that match TRBD1. The CDR3 totals 14 residues. V shed 5 bases, J shed 5 bases, and the junction held 8 bases outside the gene matches. Germline V CDR1 and CDR2: SNHLY, FYNNEI. The CDR3 spells CASSKDRVSNEQYF. The CDR3 DNA reads TGTGCCAGCAGTAAGGACAGGGTATCCAACGAGCAGTACTTC.

The rearrangement joins TRBV19 to TRBJ1-5; TRBD1 is a possible D gene (6 bases). Germline CDR1 is LNHDA and CDR2 is SQIVND (reference sequence). There are 16 residues in the CDR3. V lost 6 bases, J lost 3 bases, and 18 bases lay in between. As DNA, the CDR3 is TGTGCCAGTAGCTTTTGGGGGGGCGCGTACAATCAGCCCCAGCATTTT. Amino acid sequence: CASSFWGGAYNQPQHF.

This chain uses TRBV9 with TRBJ2-7; TRBD1 agrees at 8 bases. V shed 0 bases and J 3 bases; nucleotides not matched to a gene: 5. Germline CDR1 is SGDLS and CDR2 is YYNGEE. This CDR3 contains 15 residues. DNA of the CDR3: TGTGCCAGCAGCGTAGATCCGGACAGGGACTACGAGCAGTACTTC. It translates to CASSVDPDRDYEQYF.

The chain employs TRBV15 and TRBJ2-1, with 7 nucleotides matching TRBD2. Unmatched junction bases numbered 10, after V lost 8 bases and J lost 6 bases. Germline V lookup: CDR1 LNHNV, CDR2 YYDKDF (reference sequence). This CDR3 spans 14 amino acids. CDR3 DNA sequence: TGTGCCACCTTCGGGGACTACCGGACCAATGAGCAGTTCTTC. Encoded protein: CATFGDYRTNEQFF.

The rearrangement joins TRBV15 to TRBJ2-5; D is perhaps TRBD1 (6 bases). The J call may be in error: the DNA end matches TRBJ2-7 better. Germline CDR1 LNHNV, CDR2 YYDKDF (reference sequence). The CDR3 totals 14 residues. The CDR3 protein is CATSNQDSLYEQYF. The CDR3 bases are TGTGCCACCAGCAACCAGGACAGTCTCTACGAGCAGTACTTC.

CDR3 loop: CAGGPERFPYEQYF. CDR3 nucleotide sequence: TGTGCCGGGGGCCCGGAACGATTTCCCTACGAGCAGTACTTC. The chain couples TRBV28 to TRBJ2-7, with TRBD1 as a possible D gene (6 bases). V was cut by 11 bases and J by 2 bases, with 19 bases left in between. The CDR3 spans 14 residues. Per germline, CDR1 MDHEN and CDR2 SYDVKM.

The chain recombines TRBV4-2 with TRBJ2-1; 11 bases agree with TRBD2. This CDR3 spans 17 amino acids. Germline CDR1 LGHNA, CDR2 YNFKEQ. The V and J ends lost 0 bases and 4 bases, in that order; junction bases with no gene match: 5. Written as DNA, the CDR3 is TGTGCCAGCAGCCAAGAAGGGACTAGCGGTCCATACAATGAGCAGTTCTTC. It specifies CASSQEGTSGPYNEQFF.

The chain is built from TRBV12-2 and TRBJ1-5; no DNA check was done on the table's D call, TRBD1. TRBV12-2 is a known pseudogene. The CDR3 runs to 14 residues. Here the CDR3 DNA reads TGTGCAAGTCGCCCGTTGGGGGCGAAGCAGCCCCAGCATTTT. Protein sequence: CASRPLGAKQPQHF.

The genes are TRBV11-3 and TRBJ2-1; 7 bases agree with TRBD2. The CDR3 is 16 amino acids. V lost 5 bases to trimming and J lost 9 bases; unmatched junction nucleotides: 16. Germline assignment: CDR1 SGHNT and CDR2 YENEEA. The CDR3 protein is CASSTKTSPVLGEQFF. Written as DNA, the CDR3 is TGTGCCAGCAGCACGAAGACTAGCCCCGTCTTGGGTGAGCAGTTCTTC.

V is TRBV19 and J is TRBJ2-3; TRBD2 matches at 10 bases. Trimming at V came to 4 bases and at J to 6 bases, leaving 13 bases not matched to a gene. Germline CDR1 is LNHDA and CDR2 is SQIVND (reference sequence). The CDR3 is 17 amino acids. The CDR3 reads CASSTQVLAGVSDTQYF. CDR3 DNA: TGTGCCAGTAGTACGCAAGTTCTAGCGGGAGTATCGGATACGCAGTATTTT. Full variable domain (rest looked up from reference TRBV19 and TRBJ2-3): DGGITQSPKYLFRKEGQNVTLSCEQNLNHDAMYWYRQDPGQGLRLIYYSQIVNDFQKGDIAEGYSVSREKKESFPLTVTSAQKNPTAFYLCASSTQVLAGVSDTQYFGPGTRLTVL.

This clone was picked up one time. The chain uses TRBV10-2 and TRBJ2-1, with a possible D match to TRBD1 (7 bases). Germline V gene lookup returns CDR1 WSHSY and CDR2 SAAADI. The V and J ends lost 4 bases and 6 bases respectively, with 16 bases between them. This CDR3 region has 15 residues. The CDR3 coding sequence is TGCGCCAGCAGTGGGGTCAGGGGGGAGTTCAATGAGCAGTTCTTC. It encodes CASSGVRGEFNEQFF.

The V gene is TRBV11-1, the J gene TRBJ2-7, with 7 nucleotides matching TRBD2. The germline V gene encodes CDR1 SGHAT and CDR2 FQDESV (reference sequence). This CDR3 has 15 amino acids. V dropped 4 bases and J dropped 0; count of bases not matched to a gene: 6. DNA for the CDR3: TGTGCCAGCAGCTGGGGGGGATCGGGCTCCTACGAGCAGTACTTC. As protein: CASSWGGSGSYEQYF. Filled out from reference TRBV11-1 and TRBJ2-7, the complete variable domain reads EAEVAQSPRYKITEKSQAVAFWCDPISGHATLYWYRQILGQGPELLVQFQDESVVDDSQLPKDRFSAERLKGVDSTLKIQPAELGDSAMYLCASSWGGSGSYEQYFGPGTRLTVT.

The chain links TRBV7-9 to TRBJ2-7; no definite D call. CDR3 length: 11 residues. The ends were cut back, 4 bases at V and 7 bases at J, with 8 bases in the middle. CDR1 is SEHNR and CDR2 is FQNEAQ in the germline V gene (reference sequence). The CDR3, as DNA: TGTGCCAGCAGCTCCCTCGGGGAGCAGTACTTC. Translation gives CASSSLGEQYF.

The rearrangement joins TRBV7-9 to TRBJ2-1; a possible D gene is TRBD1 (5 bases). Trimming stripped 3 bases from V and 2 bases from J, with 11 bases between. Germline CDR1 reads SEHNR; CDR2 reads FQNEAQ (reference sequence). The CDR3 consists of 15 residues. CDR3 residues: CASSFYRKAYNEQFF. CDR3 coding DNA: TGTGCCAGCAGCTTTTACAGGAAGGCCTACAATGAGCAGTTCTTC.

With regard to this clone: The same CDR3 arises from other DNA sequences in this sample as well. The V call is TRBV19, the J call TRBJ1-5; 8 bases are shared with TRBD1. Per the germline V gene, CDR1 is LNHDA and CDR2 is SQIVND (reference sequence). This CDR3 is 15 amino acids long. Trimming at V came to 6 bases and at J to 2 bases, leaving 6 bases not matched to a gene. DNA for the CDR3: TGTGCCAGTAGCCGTGACAGGGGTGGCAATCAGCCCCAGCATTTT. Its protein is CASSRDRGGNQPQHF.

The chain couples TRBV7-6 to TRBJ2-5; D possibly corresponds to TRBD2 (6 bases). The CDR3 covers 15 residues. V lost 2 bases and J lost 3, with 13 bases in between. CDR1 is SGHVS and CDR2 is FNYEAQ in the germline V gene. The CDR3, as DNA: TGTGCCAGCAGCTTACTTGGCGGGAACGAAGAGACCCAGTACTTC. Protein sequence: CASSLLGGNEETQYF. Full variable domain (rest looked up from reference TRBV7-6 and TRBJ2-5): GAGVSQSPRYKVTKRGQDVALRCDPISGHVSLYWYRQALGQGPEFLTYFNYEAQQDKSGLPNDRFSAERPEGSISTLTIQRTEQRDSAMYRCASSLLGGNEETQYFGPGTRLLVL.

The chain uses TRBV19 and TRBJ1-2; 9 bases line up with TRBD1. The CDR3 has 14 residues. In germline, CDR1 is LNHDA, CDR2 SQIVND (reference sequence). V shed 6 bases, J shed 5 bases, and the junction held 7 bases outside the gene matches. The CDR3 coding sequence is TGTGCCAGTAGACTGGCCGGGACAGGGTATGGCTACACCTTC. As protein: CASRLAGTGYGYTF.

V usage is TRBV2 and J usage is TRBJ1-5, with 8 positions matching TRBD1. This CDR3 is built from 15 residues. Germline CDR1 is SNHLY and CDR2 is FYNNEI. Trimming at V came to 3 bases and at J to 1 base, leaving 2 bases not matched to a gene. CDR3 sequence reads: CASSEDRASNQPQHF. CDR3 coding DNA: TGTGCCAGCAGTGAGGACAGGGCGAGCAATCAGCCCCAGCATTTT.

The chain has TRBV10-1 and TRBJ2-1; D may be TRBD2 (5 bases). The CDR3 consists of 14 residues. Germline assignment: CDR1 WNHNN and CDR2 SYGVQD (reference sequence). Trimming left V 3 bases short and J 7 bases short, with 13 bases between. CDR3 sequence: CASSDNLPGNEQFF. The DNA of the CDR3 is TGCGCCAGCAGTGATAACCTCCCGGGGAATGAGCAGTTCTTC.

This chain connects TRBV7-3 to TRBJ2-1; TRBD2 is a possible D gene (6 bases). Looked up from germline, CDR1 is SGHTA and CDR2 is FQGTGA. This CDR3 contains 15 residues. V shed 6 bases and J shed 4 bases, with 16 bases lying between them. CDR3: CASRISGGPYNEQFF. The CDR3 region has the DNA TGTGCCAGCAGGATTAGCGGAGGCCCTTACAATGAGCAGTTCTTC.

The V call is TRBV28, the J call TRBJ2-7; 7 bases map to TRBD1. With V trimmed by 7 bases and J by 0 bases, 6 bases remained unmatched. The CDR3 spans 14 residues. Per germline, CDR1 MDHEN and CDR2 SYDVKM. The CDR3 loop reads CASTTRDSSYEQYF. For the CDR3, the DNA is TGTGCCAGCACCACCCGGGACAGCTCCTACGAGCAGTACTTC.